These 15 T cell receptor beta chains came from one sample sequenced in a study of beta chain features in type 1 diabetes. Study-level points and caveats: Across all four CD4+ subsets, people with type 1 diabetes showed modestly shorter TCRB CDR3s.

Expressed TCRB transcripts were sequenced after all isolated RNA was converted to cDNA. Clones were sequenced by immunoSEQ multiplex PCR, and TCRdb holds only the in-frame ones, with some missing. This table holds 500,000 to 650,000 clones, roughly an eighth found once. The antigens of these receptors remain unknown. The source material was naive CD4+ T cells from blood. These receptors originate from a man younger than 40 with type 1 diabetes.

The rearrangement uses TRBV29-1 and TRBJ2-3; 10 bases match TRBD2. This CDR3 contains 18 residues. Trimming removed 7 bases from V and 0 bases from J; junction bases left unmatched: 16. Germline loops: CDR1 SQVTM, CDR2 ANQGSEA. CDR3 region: CSAPRRAGGPPSTDTQYF. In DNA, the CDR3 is TGCAGCGCTCCCCGAAGAGCGGGGGGGCCCCCCAGCACAGATACGCAGTATTTT.

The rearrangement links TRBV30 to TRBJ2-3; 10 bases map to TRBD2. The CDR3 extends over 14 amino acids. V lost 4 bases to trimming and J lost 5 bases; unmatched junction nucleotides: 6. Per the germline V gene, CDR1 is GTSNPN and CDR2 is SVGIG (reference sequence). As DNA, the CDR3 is TGTGCCTGGAACAGCGGGGGGGCGGTAGATACGCAGTATTTT. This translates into CAWNSGGAVDTQYF.

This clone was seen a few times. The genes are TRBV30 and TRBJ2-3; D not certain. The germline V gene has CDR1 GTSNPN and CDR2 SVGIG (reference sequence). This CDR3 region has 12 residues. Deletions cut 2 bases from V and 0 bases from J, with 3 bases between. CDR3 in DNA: TGTGCCTGGAGTACTAGCACAGATACGCAGTATTTT. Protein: CAWSTSTDTQYF.

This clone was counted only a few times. DNA for the CDR3: TGTGCCAGCAGTTTATACCCCAATCAGCCCCAGCATTTT. It translates to CASSLYPNQPQHF. J is TRBJ1-5 and V is TRBV28; D gene unclear. This CDR3 spans 13 amino acids. V lost 1 base to trimming and J lost 3 bases, with 4 bases between them. Germline V gene lookup returns CDR1 MDHEN and CDR2 SYDVKM.

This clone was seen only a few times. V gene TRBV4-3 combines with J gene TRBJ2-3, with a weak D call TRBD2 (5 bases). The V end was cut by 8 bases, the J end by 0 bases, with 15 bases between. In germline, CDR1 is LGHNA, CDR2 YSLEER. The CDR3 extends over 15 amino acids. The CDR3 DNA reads TGCGCCAGCCGTCTTCTCCGGACTAGCACAGATACGCAGTATTTT. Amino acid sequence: CASRLLRTSTDTQYF.

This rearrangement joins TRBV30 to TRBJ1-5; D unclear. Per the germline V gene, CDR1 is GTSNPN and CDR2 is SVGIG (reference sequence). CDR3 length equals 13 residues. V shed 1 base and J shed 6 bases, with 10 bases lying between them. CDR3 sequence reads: CAWSGADRQPQHF. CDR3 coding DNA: TGTGCCTGGAGTGGGGCTGATCGTCAGCCCCAGCATTTT.

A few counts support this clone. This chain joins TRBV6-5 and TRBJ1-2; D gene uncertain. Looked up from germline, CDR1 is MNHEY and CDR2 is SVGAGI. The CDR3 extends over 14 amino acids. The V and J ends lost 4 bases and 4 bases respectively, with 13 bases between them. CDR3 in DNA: TGTGCCAGCAGTTCCACGACCGGCTCCTATGGCTACACCTTC. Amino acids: CASSSTTGSYGYTF.

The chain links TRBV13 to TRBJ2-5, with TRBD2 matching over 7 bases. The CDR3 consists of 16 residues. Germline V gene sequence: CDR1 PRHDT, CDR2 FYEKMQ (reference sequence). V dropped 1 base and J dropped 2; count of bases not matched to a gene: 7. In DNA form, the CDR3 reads TGTGCCAGCAGCTTAGCGAGCGGGGTCCCACAAGAGACCCAGTACTTC. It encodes CASSLASGVPQETQYF.

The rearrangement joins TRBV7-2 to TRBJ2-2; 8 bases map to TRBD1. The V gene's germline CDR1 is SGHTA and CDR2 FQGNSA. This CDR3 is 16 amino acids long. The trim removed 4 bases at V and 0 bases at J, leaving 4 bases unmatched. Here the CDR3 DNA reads TGTGCCAGCAGCTCTTACAGGGGGGCGAACACCGGGGAGCTGTTTTTT. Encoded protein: CASSSYRGANTGELFF.

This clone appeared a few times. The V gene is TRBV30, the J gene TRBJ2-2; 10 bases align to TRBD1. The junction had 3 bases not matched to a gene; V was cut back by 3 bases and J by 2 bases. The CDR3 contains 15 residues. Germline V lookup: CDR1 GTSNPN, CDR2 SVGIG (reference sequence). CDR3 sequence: CAWSRQGANTGELFF. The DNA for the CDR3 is TGTGCCTGGAGCCGACAGGGGGCAAACACCGGGGAGCTGTTTTTT.

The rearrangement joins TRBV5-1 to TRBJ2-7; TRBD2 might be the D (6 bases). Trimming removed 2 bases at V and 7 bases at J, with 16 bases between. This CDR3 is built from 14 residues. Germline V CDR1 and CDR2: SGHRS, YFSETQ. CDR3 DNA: TGCGCCAGCAGCTTACACGGGACGGAGGGAGAGCAGTACTTC. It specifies CASSLHGTEGEQYF.

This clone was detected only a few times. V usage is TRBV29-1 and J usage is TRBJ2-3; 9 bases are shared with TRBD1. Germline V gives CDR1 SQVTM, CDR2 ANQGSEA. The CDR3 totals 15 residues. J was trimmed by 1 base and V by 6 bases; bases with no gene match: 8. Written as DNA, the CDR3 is TGCAGCGTATTGGGACAGGGAGCGGGCACAGATACGCAGTATTTT. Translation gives CSVLGQGAGTDTQYF.

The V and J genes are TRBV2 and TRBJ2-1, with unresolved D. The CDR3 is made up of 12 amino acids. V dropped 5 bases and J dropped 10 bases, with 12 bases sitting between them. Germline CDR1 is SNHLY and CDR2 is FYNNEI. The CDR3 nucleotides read TGTGCCAGCAGTACGTCAGGCGACGAGCAGTTCTTC. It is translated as CASSTSGDEQFF.

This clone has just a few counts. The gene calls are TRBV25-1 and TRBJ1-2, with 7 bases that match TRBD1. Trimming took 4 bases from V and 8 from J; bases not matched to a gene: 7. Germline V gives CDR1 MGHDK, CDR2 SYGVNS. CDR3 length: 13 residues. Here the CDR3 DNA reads TGTGCCAGCAGTGTCACAGGGGAGCGCGGCTACACCTTC. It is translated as CASSVTGERGYTF.

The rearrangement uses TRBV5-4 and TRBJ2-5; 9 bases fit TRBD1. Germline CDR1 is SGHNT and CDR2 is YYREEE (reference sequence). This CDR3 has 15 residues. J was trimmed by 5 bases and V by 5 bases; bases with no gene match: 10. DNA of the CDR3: TGTGCCAGCAGGCGGACAGGGGAGGAGGCCGAGACCCAGTACTTC. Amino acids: CASRRTGEEAETQYF.